The 19 T cell receptor beta chains below all came from one sample that was sequenced in a study of cytomegalovirus exposure and HLA in healthy donors. 13 Jbeta primers and 60 Vbeta primers were used for the PCR. The assay was immunoSEQ multiplex PCR, and TCRdb's table has in-frame clones only and misses some. The data hold tens of thousands of clones, with 60% to 70% observed a single time. Sequencing used PBMCs. These TCRs come from a man between 35 and 55 years old in good health and CMV-seronegative.

This sequence joins TRBV4-1 and TRBJ2-1; 10 nucleotides align to TRBD2. The CDR3 loop spans 17 amino acids. V shed 2 bases and J 0 bases; nucleotides not matched to a gene: 4. Germline lookup yields CDR1 MGHRA and CDR2 YSYEKL. The CDR3 reads CASSQHTSGASYNEQFF. Here the CDR3 DNA reads TGCGCCAGCAGCCAACACACTAGCGGGGCCTCCTACAATGAGCAGTTCTTC.

V gene TRBV2 combines with J gene TRBJ1-1, with 7 bases lining up with TRBD1. Germline V CDR1 and CDR2: SNHLY, FYNNEI. Losses at the gene ends were 6 bases for V and 11 bases for J; bases not matched to a gene: 12. The CDR3 has 13 amino acids. This chain's CDR3 is CASRSTGAGRAFF. Written as DNA, the CDR3 is TGTGCCAGCAGATCTACAGGGGCCGGAAGGGCTTTCTTT.

This clone was detected only a few times. The chain couples TRBV9 to TRBJ1-1, with 7 bases aligning to TRBD1. After removal of 0 bases from V and 0 bases from J, the junction contained 5 bases not matched to a gene. The CDR3 loop spans 16 amino acids. Germline V gene lookup returns CDR1 SGDLS and CDR2 YYNGEE. The CDR3 coding sequence is TGTGCCAGCAGCGTAGAGGGGGCCCGAATGAACACTGAAGCTTTCTTT. Its protein is CASSVEGARMNTEAFF.

This clone turned up a few times. The chain carries TRBV6-4 and TRBJ2-1; 12 bases are shared with TRBD2. There are 16 residues in the CDR3. The junction had 5 bases not matched to a gene; V was cut back by 3 bases and J by 5 bases. Germline CDR1 MRHNA, CDR2 SNTAGT. The chain's CDR3 is CASSEATSGGHNEQFF. In nucleotides, the CDR3 is TGTGCCAGCAGTGAGGCGACTAGCGGGGGCCACAATGAGCAGTTCTTC.

The chain joins TRBV5-1 to TRBJ2-1; 10 nucleotides agree with TRBD2. After removal of 5 bases from V and 5 bases from J, the junction contained 7 bases not matched to a gene. The V gene's germline CDR1 is SGHRS and CDR2 YFSETQ. The CDR3 is 15 amino acids. The DNA for the CDR3 is TGCGCCAGCAGAATAAGCGGGGGGGCAAACAATGAGCAGTTCTTC. Its translation: CASRISGGANNEQFF.

The V gene is TRBV2, the J gene TRBJ1-1; tentative D call: TRBD1 (5 bases). V was pared by 7 bases and J by 0 bases, with 12 bases between. This CDR3 is 14 amino acids long. From germline, CDR1 is SNHLY and CDR2 FYNNEI. The CDR3 bases are TGTGCCAGCATTGGCGACAGATTGAACACTGAAGCTTTCTTT. It is translated as CASIGDRLNTEAFF.

In nucleotides, the CDR3 is TGTGCCAGCAGCTCAGGCGGGGCGGCGAGCACAGATACGCAGTATTTT. Protein sequence: CASSSGGAASTDTQYF. The genes are TRBV7-2 and TRBJ2-3, with D perhaps TRBD2 (6 bases). The V end was cut by 4 bases, the J end by 0 bases, with 14 bases between. The CDR3 runs 16 residues. Germline CDR1 is SGHTA and CDR2 is FQGNSA.

The genes are TRBV28 and TRBJ2-5, with 11 bases aligning to TRBD1. The CDR3 has 15 residues. The germline V gene encodes CDR1 MDHEN and CDR2 SYDVKM. J gave up 5 bases and V 6 bases, and 8 bases lay outside the gene matches. DNA of the CDR3: TGTGCCAGCAGGGCCGGGACAGGGGGTATGGAGACCCAGTACTTC. Protein: CASRAGTGGMETQYF.

In its sample, this clone was seen many times. The chain links TRBV6-1 to TRBJ2-1; TRBD2 aligns across 15 bases. The CDR3 totals 15 residues. V lost 4 bases, J lost 6 bases, and 1 base stayed unmatched. Germline V CDR1 and CDR2: MNHNS, SASEGT. Written as DNA, the CDR3 is TGTGCCAGCAGTGGGACTAGCGGGGGGGCCAATGAGCAGTTCTTC. Translation gives CASSGTSGGANEQFF.

This chain joins TRBV7-2 and TRBJ2-2; the match to TRBD1 covers 8 bases. V was clipped by 5 bases and J by 8 bases; unmatched bases: 7. This CDR3 region has 14 residues. Germline V CDR1 and CDR2: SGHTA, FQGNSA. The CDR3 reads CASSLMTGVGELFF. The CDR3 DNA reads as TGTGCCAGCAGCCTAATGACAGGGGTAGGGGAGCTGTTTTTT.

V gene TRBV30 combines with J gene TRBJ1-5; possible D gene TRBD1, 6 bases. The germline gives CDR1 GTSNPN, CDR2 SVGIG (reference sequence). V lost 3 bases to trimming and J lost 2 bases, with 11 bases between them. This CDR3 region has 14 residues. The CDR3 sequence is CAWSGGGRNQPQHF. The CDR3 nucleotides are TGTGCCTGGAGCGGGGGGGGCCGCAATCAGCCCCAGCATTTT.

The rearrangement uses TRBV10-3 and TRBJ2-2; 12 nucleotides line up with TRBD2. J lost 7 bases, V lost 10 bases, and 13 bases had no gene match. Germline V gene sequence: CDR1 ENHRY, CDR2 SYGVKD. This CDR3 contains 16 residues. The CDR3 here is CATTGLAGTSGGELFF. In nucleotides, the CDR3 is TGTGCCACCACCGGACTAGCGGGAACCTCCGGCGGGGAGCTGTTTTTT.

The chain employs TRBV9 and TRBJ2-1, with D possibly matching TRBD2 (7 bases). The V gene lost 4 bases and the J gene lost 6 bases, with 17 bases spanning the gap. Germline lookup yields CDR1 SGDLS and CDR2 YYNGEE. The CDR3 length is 15 residues. The CDR3 bases are TGTGCCAGCAGCCTCCACCGCGGGGGCCGCAATGAGCAGTTCTTC. Translating gives CASSLHRGGRNEQFF.

This chain joins TRBV10-3 and TRBJ1-2; 9 bases line up with TRBD1. V shed 2 bases, J shed 5 bases, and the junction held 6 bases outside the gene matches. The CDR3 contains 15 residues. Germline CDR1 and CDR2: ENHRY and SYGVKD. This CDR3 reads CAISEGQGNTYGYTF. CDR3 DNA: TGTGCCATCAGTGAGGGACAGGGGAATACGTATGGCTACACCTTC.

The chain is built from TRBV18 and TRBJ2-7, with D perhaps TRBD1 (5 bases). V was cut by 3 bases and J by 5 bases, with 11 bases left in between. Looked up from germline, CDR1 is KGHSH and CDR2 is LQKENI. The CDR3 is 13 residues long. CDR3 in amino acids: CASSPSGSHEQYF. CDR3 sequence (DNA): TGTGCCAGCTCACCGTCAGGGTCCCACGAGCAGTACTTC.

The gene calls are TRBV28 and TRBJ2-7; D is perhaps TRBD2 (5 bases). Between the trimmed V and J ends, which lost 3 bases and 3 bases, there was a span of 12 bases. Germline lookup yields CDR1 MDHEN and CDR2 SYDVKM. This CDR3 is built from 14 residues. The CDR3 nucleotides read TGTGCCAGCAGTTTTGGAGGCAGCCGCTACGAGCAGTACTTC. It translates to CASSFGGSRYEQYF.

This chain links TRBV5-8 with TRBJ1-2, with 12 positions matching TRBD1. Germline CDR1 is SGHTS and CDR2 is YDEGEE. The V segment lost 4 bases and the J segment 5 bases; nucleotides outside the gene matches: 12. This CDR3 has 17 residues. The CDR3 DNA sequence: TGTGCCAGCAGCAGGGGACAGGGGGCAAGGTTAACGTATGGCTACACCTTC. Its protein product is CASSRGQGARLTYGYTF.

The chain links TRBV6-1 to TRBJ2-1; 10 nucleotides agree with TRBD2. The junction had 2 bases not matched to a gene; V was cut back by 5 bases and J by 4 bases. The germline CDR1 and CDR2 sequences are MNHNS and SASEGT. CDR3 length: 14 residues. DNA of the CDR3: TGTGCCAGCAGTCTTAGCGGGGGGTACAATGAGCAGTTCTTC. As protein: CASSLSGGYNEQFF.

This chain uses TRBV28 with TRBJ2-5, with 9 bases fitting TRBD2. V lost 2 bases to trimming and J lost 7 bases; unmatched junction nucleotides: 8. Germline assignment: CDR1 MDHEN and CDR2 SYDVKM. The length of the CDR3 is 15 residues. The CDR3 loop reads CASSLGGGDPGTQYF. The DNA of the CDR3 is TGTGCCAGCAGTTTAGGCGGGGGGGACCCGGGGACCCAGTACTTC.